These 2 T cell receptor beta chains share one sample of origin, sequenced in a study of blood T cell repertoires in COVID-19. Sequencing used immunoSEQ multiplex PCR; TCRdb keeps in-frame clones, though not all of them. The repertoire includes about 180,000 clones, 70% to 90% of them detected once, and 10% to 11% sits in the top ten. Source material: peripheral blood. These receptors all come from a human donor with active or convalescent COVID-19. The donor label of this sample is uncertain.

The chain has TRBV27 and TRBJ2-4; TRBD1 aligns across 9 bases. V dropped 4 bases and J dropped 5; count of bases not matched to a gene: 0. Germline-derived CDR1 and CDR2 are MNHEY and SMNVEV (reference sequence). The CDR3 has 13 residues. Written as DNA, the CDR3 is TGTGCCAGCAGTTGGGACAGGGAAAACATTCAGTACTTC. Translated, it gives CASSWDRENIQYF.

This clone was seen a single time. The CDR3, as DNA: TGTGCCATCAGTCAGGGTAATGAAAAACTGTTTTTT. Protein: CAISQGNEKLFF. The chain employs TRBV10-3 and TRBJ1-4, with D possibly matching TRBD1 (5 bases). Trimming removed 5 bases from V and 4 bases from J, with 5 bases in between. Germline assignment: CDR1 ENHRY and CDR2 SYGVKD. This CDR3 region has 12 residues.